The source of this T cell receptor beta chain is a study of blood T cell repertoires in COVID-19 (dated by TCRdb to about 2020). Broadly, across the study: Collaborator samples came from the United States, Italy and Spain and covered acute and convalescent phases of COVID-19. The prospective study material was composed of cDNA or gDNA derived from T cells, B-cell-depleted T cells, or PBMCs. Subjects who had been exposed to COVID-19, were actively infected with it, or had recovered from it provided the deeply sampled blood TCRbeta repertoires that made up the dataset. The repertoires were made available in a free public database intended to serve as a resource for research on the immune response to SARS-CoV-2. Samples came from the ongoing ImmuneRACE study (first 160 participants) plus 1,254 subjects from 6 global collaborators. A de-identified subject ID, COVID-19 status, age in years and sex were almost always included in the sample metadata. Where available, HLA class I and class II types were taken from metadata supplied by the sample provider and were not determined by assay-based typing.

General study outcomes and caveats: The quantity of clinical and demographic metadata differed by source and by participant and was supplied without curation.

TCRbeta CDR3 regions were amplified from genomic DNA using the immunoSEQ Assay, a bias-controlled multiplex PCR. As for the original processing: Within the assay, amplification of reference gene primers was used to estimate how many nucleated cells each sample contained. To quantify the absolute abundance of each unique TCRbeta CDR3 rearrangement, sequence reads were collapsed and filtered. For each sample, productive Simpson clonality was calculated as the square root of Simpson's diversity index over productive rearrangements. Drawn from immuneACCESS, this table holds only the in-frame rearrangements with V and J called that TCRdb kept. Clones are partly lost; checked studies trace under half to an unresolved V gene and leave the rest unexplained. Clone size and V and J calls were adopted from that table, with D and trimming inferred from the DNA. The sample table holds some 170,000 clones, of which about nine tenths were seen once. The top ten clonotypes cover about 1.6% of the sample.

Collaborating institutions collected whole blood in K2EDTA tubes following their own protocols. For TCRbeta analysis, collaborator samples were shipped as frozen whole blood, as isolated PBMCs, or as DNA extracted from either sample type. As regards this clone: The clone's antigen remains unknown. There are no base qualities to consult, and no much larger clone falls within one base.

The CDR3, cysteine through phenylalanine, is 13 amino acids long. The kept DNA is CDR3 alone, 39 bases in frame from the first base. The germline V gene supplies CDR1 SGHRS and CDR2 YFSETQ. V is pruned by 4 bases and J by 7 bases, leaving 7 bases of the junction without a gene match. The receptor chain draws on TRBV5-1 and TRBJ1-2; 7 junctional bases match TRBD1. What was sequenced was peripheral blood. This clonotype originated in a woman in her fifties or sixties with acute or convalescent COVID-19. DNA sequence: TGCGCCAGCAGCGAGTTTTCAGGGGGTGGCTACACCTTC. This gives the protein CASSEFSGGGYTF.